These 2 T cell receptor beta chains were all obtained from the same sample, sequenced in a study of T cell repertoires in cytomegalovirus infection. From the reads, TCRdb called clonotypes with MiXCR, one entry per CDR3 protein. The table lists around 100,000 distinct CDR3 sequences, 15% to 20% of them singletons, with about 7.3% in the top ten. What was sequenced was PBMCs. These TCRs come from a human donor in good health (CMV status not recorded). Some clones in this sample may be carry-over from other donors' samples.

The genes are TRBV7-9 and TRBJ1-2, with 7 bases lining up with TRBD1. CDR3 length: 14 residues. Unmatched junction bases numbered 10, after V lost 4 bases and J lost 8 bases. Germline V lookup: CDR1 SEHNR, CDR2 FQNEAQ (reference sequence). The CDR3 DNA reads TGTGCCAGCAGCTCCTCGTCAGGGGGGCAAGGCTACACCTTC. Encoded protein: CASSSSSGGQGYTF.

This clonotype was detected many times. The chain combines TRBV7-2 with TRBJ1-4, with 10 bases aligning to TRBD1. The V gene's germline CDR1 is SGHTA and CDR2 FQGNSA. V was pared by 1 base and J by 8 bases, with 1 base of the junction left unmatched. The CDR3 length is 14 residues. The CDR3 region has the DNA TGTGCCAGCAGCTTAGTGGGACAGGGGGAAAAACTGTTTTTT. Amino acid sequence: CASSLVGQGEKLFF.